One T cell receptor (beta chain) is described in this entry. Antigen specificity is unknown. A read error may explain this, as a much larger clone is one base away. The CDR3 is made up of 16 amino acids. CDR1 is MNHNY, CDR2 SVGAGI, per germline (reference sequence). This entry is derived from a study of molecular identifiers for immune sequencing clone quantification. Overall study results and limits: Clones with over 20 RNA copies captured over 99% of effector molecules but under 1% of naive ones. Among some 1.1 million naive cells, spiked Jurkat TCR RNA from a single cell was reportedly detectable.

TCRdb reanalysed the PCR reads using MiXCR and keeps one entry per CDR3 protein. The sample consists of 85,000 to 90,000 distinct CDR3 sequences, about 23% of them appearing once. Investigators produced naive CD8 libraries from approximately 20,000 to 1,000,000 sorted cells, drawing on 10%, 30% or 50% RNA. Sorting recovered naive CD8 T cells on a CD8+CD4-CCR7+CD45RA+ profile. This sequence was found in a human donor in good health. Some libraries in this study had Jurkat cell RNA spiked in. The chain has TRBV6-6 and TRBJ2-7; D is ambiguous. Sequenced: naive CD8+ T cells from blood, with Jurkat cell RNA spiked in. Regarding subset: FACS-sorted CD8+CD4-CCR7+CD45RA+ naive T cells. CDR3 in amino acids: CASGYSIAESNYEQYF. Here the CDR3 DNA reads TGTGCCAGCGGTTACTCGATCGCGGAATCTAACTACGAGCAGTACTTC.